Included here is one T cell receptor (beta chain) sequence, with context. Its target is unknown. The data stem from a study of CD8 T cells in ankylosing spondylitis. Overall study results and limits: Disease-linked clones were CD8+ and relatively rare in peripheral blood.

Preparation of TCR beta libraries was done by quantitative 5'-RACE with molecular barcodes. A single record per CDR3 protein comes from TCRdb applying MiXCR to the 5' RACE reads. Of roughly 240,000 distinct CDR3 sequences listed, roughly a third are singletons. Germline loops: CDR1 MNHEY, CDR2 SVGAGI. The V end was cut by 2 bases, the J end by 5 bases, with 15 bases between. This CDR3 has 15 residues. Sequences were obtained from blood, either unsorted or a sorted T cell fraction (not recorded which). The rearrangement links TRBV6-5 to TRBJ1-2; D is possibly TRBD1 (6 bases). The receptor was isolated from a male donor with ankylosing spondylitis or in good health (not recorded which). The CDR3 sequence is CASSYRGGGSYGYTF. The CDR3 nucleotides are TGTGCCAGCAGTTACAGGGGGGGGGGATCATATGGCTACACCTTC.